This T cell receptor (beta chain) was identified during a study of blood T cell repertoires in COVID-19. Germline V gives CDR1 MNHEY, CDR2 SMNVEV (reference sequence). V lost 6 bases and J lost 3; bases outside the gene matches: 6. The CDR3 length is 16 residues. This table comes from immunoSEQ multiplex PCR, and its TCRdb copy is limited to in-frame clones, with some not included. The repertoire holds 50,000 to 75,000 clones, about 80% seen once, with approximately 3.8% in the top ten. Sample: peripheral blood. The chain is built from TRBV27 and TRBJ1-6, with 9 positions matching TRBD1. The receptor's source is a man in his sixties with acute or convalescent COVID-19. CDR3 coding DNA: TGTGCCAGCAGCTCCCGGGACAGGGACTATAATTCACCCCTCCACTTT. Amino acid sequence: CASSSRDRDYNSPLHF.